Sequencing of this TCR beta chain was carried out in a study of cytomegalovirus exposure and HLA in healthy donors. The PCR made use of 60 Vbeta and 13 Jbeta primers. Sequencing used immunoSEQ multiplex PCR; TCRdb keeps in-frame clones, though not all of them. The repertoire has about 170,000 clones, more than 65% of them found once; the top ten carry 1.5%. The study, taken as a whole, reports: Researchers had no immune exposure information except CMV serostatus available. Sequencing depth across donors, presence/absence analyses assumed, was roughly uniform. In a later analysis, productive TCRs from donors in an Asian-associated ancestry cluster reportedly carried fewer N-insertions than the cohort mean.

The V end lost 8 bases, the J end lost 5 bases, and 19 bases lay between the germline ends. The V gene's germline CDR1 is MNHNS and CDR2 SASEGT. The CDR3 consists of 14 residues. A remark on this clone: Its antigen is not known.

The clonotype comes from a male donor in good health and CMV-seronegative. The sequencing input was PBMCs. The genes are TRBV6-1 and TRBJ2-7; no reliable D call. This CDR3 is CASGQYTTRDEQYF. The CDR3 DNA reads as TGTGCCAGCGGGCAGTACACCACCCGTGACGAGCAGTACTTC.